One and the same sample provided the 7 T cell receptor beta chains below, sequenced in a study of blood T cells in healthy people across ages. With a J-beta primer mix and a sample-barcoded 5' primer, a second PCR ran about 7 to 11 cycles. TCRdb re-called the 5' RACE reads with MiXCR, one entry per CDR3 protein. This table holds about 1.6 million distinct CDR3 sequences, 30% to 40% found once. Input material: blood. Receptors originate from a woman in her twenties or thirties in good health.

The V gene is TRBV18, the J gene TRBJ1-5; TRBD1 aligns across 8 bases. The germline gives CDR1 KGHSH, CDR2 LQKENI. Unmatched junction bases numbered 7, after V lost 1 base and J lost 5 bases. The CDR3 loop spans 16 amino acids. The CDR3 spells CASSPLPQGADQPQHF. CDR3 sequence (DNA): TGTGCCAGCTCACCACTCCCGCAGGGGGCAGATCAGCCCCAGCATTTT.

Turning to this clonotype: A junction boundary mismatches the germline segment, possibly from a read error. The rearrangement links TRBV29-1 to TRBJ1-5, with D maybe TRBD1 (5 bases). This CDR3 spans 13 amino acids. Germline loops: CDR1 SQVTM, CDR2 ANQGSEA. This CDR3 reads CGVEDFGGQPQHF. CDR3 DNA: TGCGGCGTTGAAGATTTCGGGGGTCAGCCCCAGCATTTT.

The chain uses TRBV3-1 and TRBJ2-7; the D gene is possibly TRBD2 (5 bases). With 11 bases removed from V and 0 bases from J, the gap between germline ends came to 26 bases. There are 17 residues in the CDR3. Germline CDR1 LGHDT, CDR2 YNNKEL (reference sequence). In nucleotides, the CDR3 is TGTGCCCCTCGGGAATGGCAGGCTTACATCCCCTCCTACGAGCAGTACTTC. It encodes CAPREWQAYIPSYEQYF.

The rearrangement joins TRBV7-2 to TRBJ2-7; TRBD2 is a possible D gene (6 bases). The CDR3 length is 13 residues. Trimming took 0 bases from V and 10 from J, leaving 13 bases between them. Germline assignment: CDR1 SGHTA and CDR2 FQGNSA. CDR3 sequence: CASSLAGGQEQYF. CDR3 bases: TGTGCCAGCAGCTTAGCGGGGGGTCAAGAACAGTACTTC.

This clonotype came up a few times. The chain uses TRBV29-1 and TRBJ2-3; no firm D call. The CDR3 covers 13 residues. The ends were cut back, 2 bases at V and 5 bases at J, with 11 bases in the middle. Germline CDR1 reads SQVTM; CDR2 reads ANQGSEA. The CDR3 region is CSVEIMVRDTQYF. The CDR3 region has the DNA TGCAGCGTTGAAATTATGGTCCGAGATACGCAGTATTTT.

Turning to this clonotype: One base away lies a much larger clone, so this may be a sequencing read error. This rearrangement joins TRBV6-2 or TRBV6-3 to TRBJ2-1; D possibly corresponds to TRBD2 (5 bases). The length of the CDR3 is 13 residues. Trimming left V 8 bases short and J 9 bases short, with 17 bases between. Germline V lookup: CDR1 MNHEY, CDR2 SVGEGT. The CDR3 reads CASRPAGGGEQFF. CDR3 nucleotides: TGTGCCAGCCGTCCAGCCGGAGGCGGTGAGCAGTTCTTC.

The CDR3 region is CASSPGTVEGNQPQHF. The CDR3 DNA reads as TGTGCCAGCAGCCCTGGGACAGTTGAAGGCAATCAGCCCCAGCATTTT. This chain uses TRBV7-8 with TRBJ1-5, with TRBD1 matching over 7 bases. Trimming took 5 bases from V and 2 from J; bases not matched to a gene: 9. The germline CDR1 and CDR2 sequences are SGHVS and FQNEAQ. The CDR3 runs to 16 residues.